This is a list of T cell receptor beta chains from one sample in a study of neurological immune-mediated disorders. TCRdb re-called the 5' RACE reads with MiXCR, one entry per CDR3 protein. The sample includes 70,000 or so distinct CDR3 sequences, about 3% seen only once; the top ten take roughly 5.2%. The sequencing input was PBMCs. Source of these receptors: a woman aged 45 to 65 with multiple sclerosis. Both conserved end residues are part of each CDR3. A D gene is named only where the DNA matches it firmly. The size field is filled for only some rows; it gives once, few, many or a size class.

d_call j_call clone_size v_call cdr3_nt cdr3_aa
NA TRBJ2-1 many TRBV20-1 TGCAGTGCTAGGCTCCGGGACCTCCGATGGGATGAGCAGTTCTTC CSARLRDLRWDEQFF
TRBD1 TRBJ2-6 many TRBV12-3/TRBV12-4 TGTGCCAGCAGTCAAGACGACAGGGGGTTTTCTGGGGCCAACGTCCTGACTTTC CASSQDDRGFSGANVLTF
NA TRBJ1-2 many TRBV20-1 TGCAGTGCGAATCGGGGGGAGGGTCCCTATGGCTACACCTTC CSANRGEGPYGYTF
NA TRBJ2-4 NA TRBV19 TGTGCCAGTAGTATTAGAGGGGCAGCTCGCATTCAGTACTTC CASSIRGAARIQYF
NA TRBJ2-7 many TRBV5-1 TGCGCCAGCAGCTTCGGCAGGGAAGCCTACGAGCAGTACTTC CASSFGREAYEQYF
TRBD2 TRBJ2-5 many TRBV5-1 TGCGCCAGCAGCTCTCTGAGCGCGGGGGGCCTAGAGACCCAGTACTTC CASSSLSAGGLETQYF
NA TRBJ2-1 many TRBV20-1 TGCAGTGCTAAATGGTCCTCCTACAATGAGCAGTTCTTC CSAKWSSYNEQFF
TRBD2 TRBJ2-1 few TRBV5-1 TGCGCCAGCAGCTTGCGGGCGGGAGCAGGCAATGAGCAGTTCTTC CASSLRAGAGNEQFF
TRBD2 TRBJ2-2 many TRBV12-3/TRBV12-4 TGTGCCAGCAGGAGCGGGGCACCGAACACCGGGGAGCTGTTTTTT CASRSGAPNTGELFF
NA TRBJ2-3 many TRBV29-1 TGCAGCGGGAGCGGGCGGGCCTCAAGCACAGATACGCAGTATTTT CSGSGRASSTDTQYF
TRBD1 TRBJ1-1 many TRBV5-6 TGTGCCAGCAGGCTTATCAGGGGGTTTGACACTGAAGCTTTCTTT CASRLIRGFDTEAFF
NA TRBJ1-6 many TRBV20-1 TGCAGTGCTTTGCAGGGGTATAATTCACCCCTCCACTTT CSALQGYNSPLHF
NA TRBJ2-5 many TRBV5-1 TGCGCCAGCAGCTTGGGATCGGGGGACCAAGAGACCCAGTACTTC CASSLGSGDQETQYF
TRBD1 TRBJ1-6 many TRBV14 TGTGCCAGCAGCCCCAGGCAGGGGGTAACCAATAATTCACCCCTCCACTTT CASSPRQGVTNNSPLHF
NA TRBJ2-1 many TRBV29-1 TGCAGCGTTGAAGATTGGGCAAGGGGTGGAAATGAGCAGTTCTTC CSVEDWARGGNEQFF
NA TRBJ2-1 many TRBV5-1 TGCGCCAGCAGCTCCCTCGAAGTACTAGGAGGAGGTGGTGAGCAGTTCTTC CASSSLEVLGGGGEQFF
NA TRBJ2-1 many TRBV20-1 TGCAGTGCTAGAGATAGGGCTAGCGCTATCTACAATGAGCAGTTCTTC CSARDRASAIYNEQFF
TRBD2 TRBJ2-1 many TRBV6-5 TGTGCCAGCAGTTATAGGGCCCCCGGGACTAGCGGTCGCTCCTACAATGAGCAGTTCTTC CASSYRAPGTSGRSYNEQFF
NA TRBJ2-1 many TRBV7-6 TGTGCCAGCAGCCTGCAGGGGAAGGACAATGAGCAGTTCTTC CASSLQGKDNEQFF
TRBD2 TRBJ2-1 many TRBV4-3 TGCGCCAGCAGCCAAGATCGGGAGGGCTACAATGAGCAGTTCTTC CASSQDREGYNEQFF
TRBD1 TRBJ1-5 many TRBV7-2 TGTGCCAGCAGCTTTGACAGGGGTCTAAATCAGCCCCAGCATTTT CASSFDRGLNQPQHF
TRBD2 TRBJ2-5 many TRBV7-8 TGTGCCAGCACAGGCGGGGAAGCGGGGGGACGAGGGACCCAGTACTTC CASTGGEAGGRGTQYF
TRBD1 TRBJ1-2 many TRBV7-6 TGTGCCAGCAGCCCCAGGGGGGGCCCCTATGGCTACACCTTC CASSPRGGPYGYTF
NA TRBJ2-2 many TRBV7-6 TGTGCCAGCAGCTCAACCGGGACTCACGTCGGGGAGCTGTTTTTT CASSSTGTHVGELFF
NA TRBJ2-1 many TRBV5-1 TGCGCCAGCAGCTTGGAATGGAGCTCCTACAATGAGCAGTTCTTC CASSLEWSSYNEQFF
NA TRBJ2-5 many TRBV20-1 TGCAGTGCTAGTGACCGGGTAGAGGCCCAGTACTTC CSASDRVEAQYF
NA TRBJ1-5 many TRBV9 TGTGCCAGCCCTCCAATGTGTCTACGGCCAAACAATCAGCCCCAGCATTTT CASPPMCLRPNNQPQHF
NA TRBJ2-7 many TRBV20-1 TGCAGTGCTAGAAGTTACGAGCAGTACTTC CSARSYEQYF
NA TRBJ2-3 many TRBV9 TGTGCCAGCAGCGTAGGAGGCCGCACAGATACGCAGTATTTT CASSVGGRTDTQYF
TRBD2 TRBJ2-2 many TRBV20-1 TGCAGTGCTAGAGACCCCAGGACTAGCGGGGGGGCTGGCGGGGAGCTGTTTTTT CSARDPRTSGGAGGELFF
NA TRBJ1-6 many TRBV20-1 TGCAGTGCTGGGACGGACGGAGGGTCACCCCTCCACTTT CSAGTDGGSPLHF
NA TRBJ2-3 many TRBV7-3 TGTGCCAGCAGGGATAGCACAGATACGCAGTATTTT CASRDSTDTQYF
NA TRBJ2-7 many TRBV15 TGTGCCACCAGCAGAAACCTAGGGGGAGGGGGTGACGAGCAGTACTTC CATSRNLGGGGDEQYF
TRBD2 TRBJ2-7 many TRBV20-1 TGCAGTGCTCAAAAGCGGGGGAGGGCGGCCTACGAGCAGTACTTC CSAQKRGRAAYEQYF
TRBD2 TRBJ2-1 many TRBV20-1 TGCAGTGCTAATGGGGCGGGAGGAGCAAGCAATGAGCAGTTCTTC CSANGAGGASNEQFF
NA TRBJ2-7 NA TRBV6-5 TGTGCCAGCAGTTACTCGATTCCCGGGGCCTCCTACGAGCAGTACTTC CASSYSIPGASYEQYF
TRBD1 TRBJ2-4 many TRBV7-2 TGTGCCAGCAGCCGTCGGACAGGGCGGGGAAACATTCAGTACTTC CASSRRTGRGNIQYF
TRBD2 TRBJ2-5 many TRBV15 TGTGCCACCAGCCCCACCCGGGAGGCAGAGACCCAGTACTTC CATSPTREAETQYF
NA TRBJ2-1 many TRBV6-5 TGTGCCAGCAGTTATCTTATCCCTAGCGTGGCCTACAATGAGCAGTTCTTC CASSYLIPSVAYNEQFF
NA TRBJ1-3 medium-sized TRBV7-2 TGTGCCAGCAGCTTAACGTCAGGAAACACCATATATTTT CASSLTSGNTIYF
TRBD1 TRBJ2-5 many TRBV7-3 TGTGCCAGCAGCCCCACAGGGGTCGAGACCCAGTACTTC CASSPTGVETQYF
NA TRBJ2-3 many TRBV6-2/TRBV6-3 TGTGCCAGCAGAAAGGACCTAGACTGGGACACGCAGTATTTT CASRKDLDWDTQYF
NA TRBJ1-3 many TRBV15 TGTGCCACCAGCAGAGACCTAAGGGGGATCTCTGGAAACACCATATATTTT CATSRDLRGISGNTIYF
NA TRBJ1-4 many TRBV20-1 TGCACCGCACTCGGGGGCCCAGGGGTTAATGAAAAACTGTTTTTT CTALGGPGVNEKLFF
NA TRBJ1-2 many TRBV7-2 TGTGCCAGCAGCACCCGTTCGGGACACCGCGATTTGAGGGCCTACACCTTC CASSTRSGHRDLRAYTF
NA TRBJ1-1 many TRBV7-9 TGTGCCAGCAGCGTCAGGGGAGATCACACTGAAGCTTTCTTT CASSVRGDHTEAFF
TRBD1 TRBJ1-2 many TRBV6-5 TGTGCCAGCAGGGCACAGGGGTTGTGGGATGGCTACACCTTC CASRAQGLWDGYTF
NA TRBJ1-1 many TRBV12-3/TRBV12-4 TGTGCCAGCACCCGACAGACGAACACTGAAGCTTTCTTT CASTRQTNTEAFF
NA TRBJ1-4 many TRBV5-1 TGCGCCAGCAGCTTGGCGTTGGGTGAAAAACTGTTTTTT CASSLALGEKLFF
TRBD2 TRBJ2-5 NA TRBV20-1 TGCAGTGCTAGAGCCCTACGTGTAGCGGGGGGGCATACCCAGTACTTC CSARALRVAGGHTQYF
TRBD1 TRBJ1-2 many TRBV27 TGTGCCAGCAGTCCTGGGACAGGGCCTAACTATGGCTACACCTTC CASSPGTGPNYGYTF
NA TRBJ1-2 many TRBV4-3 TGCGCCAGCAGCCAAGAAACGGGCCACCCACGACCATCCACCTTC CASSQETGHPRPSTF
TRBD1 TRBJ1-2 many TRBV10-3 TGTGCCATCAGTGACGGGACAGGGGGCACTATGAACTATGGCTACACCTTC CAISDGTGGTMNYGYTF
NA TRBJ2-1 many TRBV12-5 TGTGCTAGTGGTTTGCTACTGGGGAGCTCCTACAATGAGCAGTTCTTC CASGLLLGSSYNEQFF